This passage covers 2 T cell receptor beta chains from one sample sequenced in a study of metastatic and nonmetastatic thyroid tumors. TCRdb redid the clone calls on the PCR reads using MiXCR. The data show just over 70,000 clones, roughly 18% seen once. All patients were untreated before thyroid surgery. Sequenced input: blood. Source of these receptors: a female donor with papillary thyroid cancer or a benign thyroid nodule (not recorded which). Some clones in this sample may be carry-over from other donors' samples.

This clone was found many times. CDR3 DNA sequence: TGTGCCAGCAGTCGACTAGCGGGAGTGGGAGATACGCAGTATTTT. Its translation: CASSRLAGVGDTQYF. The chain employs TRBV6-4 and TRBJ2-3; TRBD2 matches at 12 bases. V lost 5 bases, J lost 5 bases, and 5 bases stayed unmatched. CDR3 length: 15 residues. Germline V gene sequence: CDR1 MRHNA, CDR2 SNTAGT.

With respect to this clone: A single base separates this from a much larger clone, so it may be a read error. This sequence joins TRBV14 and TRBJ1-4, with a tentative D call TRBD1 (5 bases). V was shortened by 6 bases and J by 0 bases, with 14 bases between the two germline ends. Looked up from germline, CDR1 is SGHDN and CDR2 is FVKESK. The CDR3 loop spans 16 amino acids. CDR3 region: CASSGKDNPTNEKLFF. CDR3 in DNA: TGTGCCAGCAGTGGGAAGGACAATCCAACTAATGAAAAACTGTTTTTT.